Detailed here is one T cell receptor (beta chain). These data originate in a study of OX40 agonist ivuxolimab in advanced cancers. For the study at large: With a range of roughly 20 to 85, age averaged roughly 61 years, and around 80% were male.

A history of autoimmune disease or systemic immunosuppression excluded patients. Peripheral blood came from all dose cohorts at three timepoints. TCRdb's copy holds only in-frame clones and misses some; the assay was immunoSEQ multiplex PCR. This sample has about 32,000 clones; around 90% occur once, and the top ten carry around 54%. The CDR3 loop spans 14 amino acids. Per germline, CDR1 MDHEN and CDR2 SYDVKM. Trimming took 2 bases from V and 5 from J, leaving 9 bases between them. The source is an adult with an advanced solid tumor such as melanoma, head and neck, liver or kidney cancer. The chain uses TRBV28 and TRBJ2-2; D is undetermined. Sequencing used CD4+ or CD8+ T cells sorted from blood, obtained in a trial of the OX40 agonist ivuxolimab. The CDR3 DNA reads TGTGCCAGCAGTTTAGTTTTTGTTACCGGGGAGCTGTTTTTT. Protein sequence: CASSLVFVTGELFF. The full variable domain, its missing parts supplied by reference TRBV28 and TRBJ2-2, is DVKVTQSSRYLVKRTGEKVFLECVQDMDHENMFWYRQDPGLGLRLIYFSYDVKMKEKGDIPEGYSVSREKKERFSLILESASTNQTSMYLCASSLVFVTGELFFGEGSRLTVL.